A single TCR beta chain is shown here with its context. Original data processing: Amplification from reference gene primers served as the basis for estimated nucleated cell counts. Only in-frame clones appear in the TCRdb table, and some are missing; sequencing was by immunoSEQ multiplex PCR. V and J calls and clone size are as listed in that table; D and trimming were resolved from the DNA. The table has about 78,000 clones, around nine tenths seen once. These data come from a study of blood T cell repertoires in COVID-19. Study-level background: Sites across the United States, Italy and Spain contributed samples from acute and convalescent COVID-19. T cells, B-cell-depleted T cells, or PBMCs supplied cDNA or gDNA.

Trimming shortened V by 2 bases and J by 7 bases, and 15 bases separated the two germline ends. CDR3 length: 15 amino acids. Germline loops: CDR1 LGHDT, CDR2 YNNKEL (reference sequence). The V gene is TRBV3-1 (or the pseudogene TRBV3-2), the J gene TRBJ2-4; maybe TRBD2 (5 bases). Sequenced input: peripheral blood. The clonotype originates from a man over 45 with active or convalescent COVID-19. CDR3 loop: CASSQSGRLDNIQYF. CDR3 nucleotide sequence: TGTGCCAGCAGCCAAAGCGGCAGGCTAGATAACATTCAGTACTTC.